This T cell receptor (beta chain) was identified during a study of blood T cell repertoires in COVID-19. As for the study in general: Both acute and convalescent COVID-19 samples were obtained from the United States, Italy and Spain. Sample material is recorded as cDNA or gDNA derived from T cells, B-cell-depleted T cells, or PBMCs.

Study processing details: It was from reference gene primer amplification that nucleated cell counts were estimated. The assay was immunoSEQ multiplex PCR, and TCRdb's table has in-frame clones only and misses some. V and J calls and clone size are copied from that table; D and trimming were computed from the DNA. The sample lists approximately 230,000 clones, 65% to 85% occurring once. This CDR3 is 16 amino acids long. Germline CDR1 is SEHNR and CDR2 is FQNEAQ (reference sequence). The V segment lost 5 bases and the J segment 0 bases; nucleotides outside the gene matches: 6. This rearrangement joins TRBV7-9 to TRBJ2-2, with 7 bases identical to TRBD1. Input material: peripheral blood. The sequence came from a man older than 75 with acute or convalescent COVID-19. The CDR3: CASSRPGTANTGELFF. In DNA form, the CDR3 reads TGTGCCAGCAGCAGACCCGGGACAGCGAACACCGGGGAGCTGTTTTTT. The variable domain in full, with the rest retrieved from reference TRBV7-9 and TRBJ2-2, is DTGVSQNPRHKITKRGQNVTFRCDPISEHNRLYWYRQTLGQGPEFLTYFQNEAQLEKSRLLSDRFSAERPKGSFSTLEIQRTEQGDSAMYLCASSRPGTANTGELFFGEGSRLTVL.